This T cell receptor beta chain stems from a study of cytomegalovirus exposure and HLA in healthy donors. Overall study context: An early release of data contained 80 million to 85 million unique TCRs, which came from HLA-typed donors.

V shed 5 bases and J shed 5 bases, with 9 bases lying between them. The CDR3 totals 13 residues. The germline gives CDR1 LNHDA, CDR2 SQIVND (reference sequence). Of note for this clone: Its target is not known.

The study ran its PCR with 60 Vbeta and 13 Jbeta primers. Libraries were prepared by immunoSEQ multiplex PCR; TCRdb keeps only in-frame clonotypes and omits some of them. The sample lists 100,000 to 150,000 clones, approximately 82% occurring once. Notes on the study in general: CMV serostatus stood as the only immune exposure information on hand.

The rearrangement uses TRBV19 and TRBJ1-4; maybe TRBD1 (5 bases). The TCR comes from a middle-aged man in good health and CMV-seronegative. The sample was PBMCs. In DNA form, the CDR3 reads TGTGCCAGTAGTTCCTGGACAAATGAAAAACTGTTTTTT. Encoded protein: CASSSWTNEKLFF. Full variable domain (missing parts from reference TRBV19 and TRBJ1-4): DGGITQSPKYLFRKEGQNVTLSCEQNLNHDAMYWYRQDPGQGLRLIYYSQIVNDFQKGDIAEGYSVSREKKESFPLTVTSAQKNPTAFYLCASSSWTNEKLFFGSGTQLSVL.